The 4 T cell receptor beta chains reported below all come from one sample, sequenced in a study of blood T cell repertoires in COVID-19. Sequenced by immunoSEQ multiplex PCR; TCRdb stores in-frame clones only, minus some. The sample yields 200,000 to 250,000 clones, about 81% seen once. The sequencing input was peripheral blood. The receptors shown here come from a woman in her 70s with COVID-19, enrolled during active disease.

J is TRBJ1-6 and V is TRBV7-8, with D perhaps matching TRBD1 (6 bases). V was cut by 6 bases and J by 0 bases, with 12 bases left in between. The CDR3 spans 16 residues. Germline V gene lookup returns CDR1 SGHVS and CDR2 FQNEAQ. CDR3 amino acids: CASRDSRGSYNSPLHF. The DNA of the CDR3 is TGTGCCAGCAGAGACAGCAGGGGCTCCTATAATTCACCCCTCCACTTT. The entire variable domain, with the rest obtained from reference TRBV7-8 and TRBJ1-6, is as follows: GAGVSQSPRYKVAKRGQDVALRCDPISGHVSLFWYQQALGQGPEFLTYFQNEAQLDKSGLPSDRFFAERPEGSVSTLKIQRTQQEDSAVYLCASRDSRGSYNSPLHFGNGTRLTVT.

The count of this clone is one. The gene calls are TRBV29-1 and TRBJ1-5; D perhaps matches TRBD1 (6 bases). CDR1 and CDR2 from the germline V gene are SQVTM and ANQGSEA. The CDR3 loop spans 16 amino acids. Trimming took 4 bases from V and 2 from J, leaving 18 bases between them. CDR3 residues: CSVVQGAGGGNQPQHF. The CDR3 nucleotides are TGCAGCGTTGTACAGGGAGCGGGGGGAGGCAATCAGCCCCAGCATTTT.

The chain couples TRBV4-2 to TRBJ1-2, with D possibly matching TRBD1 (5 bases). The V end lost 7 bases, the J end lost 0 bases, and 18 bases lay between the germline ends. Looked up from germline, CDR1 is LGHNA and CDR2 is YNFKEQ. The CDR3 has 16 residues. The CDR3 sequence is CASTANVQASNYGYTF. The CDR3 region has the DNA TGTGCCAGCACCGCCAACGTACAGGCCTCTAACTATGGCTACACCTTC.

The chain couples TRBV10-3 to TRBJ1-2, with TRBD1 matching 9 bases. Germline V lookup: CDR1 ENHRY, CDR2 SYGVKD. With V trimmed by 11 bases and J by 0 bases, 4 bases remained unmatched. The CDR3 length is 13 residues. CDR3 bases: TGTGCCTCACAGGGGGCGGCTAACTATGGCTACACCTTC. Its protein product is CASQGAANYGYTF.